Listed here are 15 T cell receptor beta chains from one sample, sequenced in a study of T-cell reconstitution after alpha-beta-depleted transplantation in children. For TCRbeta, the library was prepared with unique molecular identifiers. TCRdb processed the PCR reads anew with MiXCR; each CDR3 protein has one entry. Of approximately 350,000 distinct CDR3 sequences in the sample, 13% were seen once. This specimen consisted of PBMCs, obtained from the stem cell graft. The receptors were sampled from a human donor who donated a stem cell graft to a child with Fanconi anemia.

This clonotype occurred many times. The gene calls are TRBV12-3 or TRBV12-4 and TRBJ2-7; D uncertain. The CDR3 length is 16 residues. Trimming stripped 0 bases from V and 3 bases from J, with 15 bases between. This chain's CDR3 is CASSLAMAAEGYEQYF. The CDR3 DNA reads TGTGCCAGCAGTTTAGCGATGGCGGCAGAAGGCTACGAGCAGTACTTC.

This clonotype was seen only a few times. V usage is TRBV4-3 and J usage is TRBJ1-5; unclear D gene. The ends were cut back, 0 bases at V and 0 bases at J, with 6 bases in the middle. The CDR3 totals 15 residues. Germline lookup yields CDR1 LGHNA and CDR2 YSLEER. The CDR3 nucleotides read TGCGCCAGCAGCCAAGATTCCCTTAGCAATCAGCCCCAGCATTTT. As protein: CASSQDSLSNQPQHF.

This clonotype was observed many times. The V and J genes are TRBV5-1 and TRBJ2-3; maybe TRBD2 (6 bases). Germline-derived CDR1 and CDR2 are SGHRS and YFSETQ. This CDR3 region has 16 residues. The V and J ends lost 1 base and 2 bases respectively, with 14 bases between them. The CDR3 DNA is TGCGCCAGCAGCTTGCCAGGGACTGGATCCACAGATACGCAGTATTTT. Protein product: CASSLPGTGSTDTQYF.

CDR3 sequence (DNA): TGTGCCAGCAGCCCGTCCGGGACTAGCGGTTCCTACGAGCAGTACTTC. Amino acids: CASSPSGTSGSYEQYF. The rearrangement links TRBV11-2 to TRBJ2-7, with 11 bases fitting TRBD2. CDR3 length: 16 residues. V shed 5 bases, J shed 1 base, and the junction held 7 bases outside the gene matches. CDR1 and CDR2 from the germline V gene are SGHAT and FQNNGV.

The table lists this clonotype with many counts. CDR3 DNA sequence: TGTGCCATCCTCGAGAGAGATGAGCAGTTCTTC. Residues: CAILERDEQFF. V is TRBV10-3 and J is TRBJ2-1, with D unclear. V shed 8 bases and J shed 8 bases, with 10 bases lying between them. CDR1 and CDR2 (germline): ENHRY, SYGVKD. The CDR3 is made up of 11 amino acids.

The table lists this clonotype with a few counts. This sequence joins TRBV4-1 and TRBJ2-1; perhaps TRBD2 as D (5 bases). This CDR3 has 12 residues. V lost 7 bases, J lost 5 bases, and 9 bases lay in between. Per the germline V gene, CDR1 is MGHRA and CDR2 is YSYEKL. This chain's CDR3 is CASTPRDNEQFF. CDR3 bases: TGCGCCAGCACCCCGCGGGACAATGAGCAGTTCTTC.

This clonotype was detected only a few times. CDR3 sequence reads: CSVEDPTPVRGLGYGYTF. CDR3 DNA sequence: TGCAGCGTTGAAGATCCTACGCCTGTACGGGGACTGGGTTATGGCTACACCTTC. The chain recombines TRBV29-1 with TRBJ1-2, with D perhaps TRBD1 (5 bases). The V gene's germline CDR1 is SQVTM and CDR2 ANQGSEA. This CDR3 is 18 amino acids long. Trimming pared 0 bases from V and 5 bases from J, leaving 25 bases between.

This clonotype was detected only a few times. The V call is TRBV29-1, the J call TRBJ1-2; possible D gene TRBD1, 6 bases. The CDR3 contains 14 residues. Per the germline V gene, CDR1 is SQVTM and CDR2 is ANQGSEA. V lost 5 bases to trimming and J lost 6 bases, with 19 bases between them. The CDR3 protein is CSVNLMGAKNGYTF. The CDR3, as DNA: TGCAGCGTTAACCTGATGGGGGCAAAGAATGGCTACACCTTC.

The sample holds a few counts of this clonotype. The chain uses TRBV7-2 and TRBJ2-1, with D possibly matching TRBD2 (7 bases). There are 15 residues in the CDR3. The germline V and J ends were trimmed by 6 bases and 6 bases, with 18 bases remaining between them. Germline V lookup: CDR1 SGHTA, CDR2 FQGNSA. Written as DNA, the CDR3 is TGTGCCAGCAGTGGGGGAGTGGGGGGGCCCAATGAGCAGTTCTTC. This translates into CASSGGVGGPNEQFF.

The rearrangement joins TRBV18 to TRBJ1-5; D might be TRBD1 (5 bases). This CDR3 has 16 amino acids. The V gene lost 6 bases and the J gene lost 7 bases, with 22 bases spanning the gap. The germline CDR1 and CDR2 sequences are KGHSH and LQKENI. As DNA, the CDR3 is TGTGCCAGCTCGCCTCGGGACTTAGGTTTGTTGCAGCCCCAGCATTTT. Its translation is CASSPRDLGLLQPQHF.

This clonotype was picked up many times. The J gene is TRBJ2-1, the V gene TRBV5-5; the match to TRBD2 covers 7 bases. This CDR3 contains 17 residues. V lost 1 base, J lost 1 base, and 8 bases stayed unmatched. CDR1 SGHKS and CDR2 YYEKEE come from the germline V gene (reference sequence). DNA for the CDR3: TGTGCCAGCAGCTTGCGTCGGGGGGAGTTGTCCTACAATGAGCAGTTCTTC. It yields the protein CASSLRRGELSYNEQFF.

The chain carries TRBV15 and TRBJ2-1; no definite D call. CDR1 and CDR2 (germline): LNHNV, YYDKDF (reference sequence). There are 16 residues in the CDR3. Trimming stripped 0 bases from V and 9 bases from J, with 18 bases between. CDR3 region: CATSRDLPSTLAEQFF. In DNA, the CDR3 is TGTGCCACCAGCAGAGATCTGCCCTCCACCCTCGCTGAGCAGTTCTTC.

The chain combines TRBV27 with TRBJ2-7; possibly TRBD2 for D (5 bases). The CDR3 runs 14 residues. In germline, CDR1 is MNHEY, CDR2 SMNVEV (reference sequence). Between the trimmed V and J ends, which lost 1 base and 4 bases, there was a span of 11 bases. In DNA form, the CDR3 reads TGTGCCAGCAGTTTATTACCGGGAACGTACGAGCAGTACTTC. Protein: CASSLLPGTYEQYF.

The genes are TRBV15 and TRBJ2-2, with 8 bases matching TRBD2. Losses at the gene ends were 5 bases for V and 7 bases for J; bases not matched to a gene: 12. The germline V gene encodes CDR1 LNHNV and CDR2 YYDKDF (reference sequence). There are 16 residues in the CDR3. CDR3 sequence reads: CATSPGRTSSDGELFF. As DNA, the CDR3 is TGTGCCACCAGCCCAGGACGGACTAGCTCGGACGGGGAGCTGTTTTTT.

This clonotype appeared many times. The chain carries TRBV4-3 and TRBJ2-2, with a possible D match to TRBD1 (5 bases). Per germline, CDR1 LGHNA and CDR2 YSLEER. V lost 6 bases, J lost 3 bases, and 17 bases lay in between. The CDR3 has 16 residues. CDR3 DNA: TGCGCCAGCAGTCCAAGATATCCGACAGACACCGGGGAGCTGTTTTTT. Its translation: CASSPRYPTDTGELFF.